The entry that follows covers one TCR beta chain sequence. Its antigen is as yet unknown. This sample was included in a study of graft-versus-host responses after intestinal transplantation. Germline-derived CDR1 and CDR2 are SGHDT and YYEEEE. The CDR3 length is 13 residues. Trimming shortened V by 2 bases and J by 3 bases, and 9 bases separated the two germline ends. General observations from the study: Patients with graft-donor T cell macrochimerism had high graft-versus-host to host-versus-graft clonal ratios in allografts.

Profiled with immunoSEQ multiplex PCR; TCRdb holds only in-frame clones, not every one. The sample shows some 69,000 clones, more than 90% of them seen only once. This rearrangement joins TRBV5-6 to TRBJ2-7; a possible D gene is TRBD1 (6 bases). The TCR originated in a human patient who received an intestinal transplant, so some T cells may come from the graft donor. The starting material was bone marrow, obtained roughly 110 weeks after intestinal transplantation. The CDR3 nucleotides are TGTGCCAGCAGCTTCAACAGGGACTACGAGCAGTACTTC. Amino acids: CASSFNRDYEQYF.